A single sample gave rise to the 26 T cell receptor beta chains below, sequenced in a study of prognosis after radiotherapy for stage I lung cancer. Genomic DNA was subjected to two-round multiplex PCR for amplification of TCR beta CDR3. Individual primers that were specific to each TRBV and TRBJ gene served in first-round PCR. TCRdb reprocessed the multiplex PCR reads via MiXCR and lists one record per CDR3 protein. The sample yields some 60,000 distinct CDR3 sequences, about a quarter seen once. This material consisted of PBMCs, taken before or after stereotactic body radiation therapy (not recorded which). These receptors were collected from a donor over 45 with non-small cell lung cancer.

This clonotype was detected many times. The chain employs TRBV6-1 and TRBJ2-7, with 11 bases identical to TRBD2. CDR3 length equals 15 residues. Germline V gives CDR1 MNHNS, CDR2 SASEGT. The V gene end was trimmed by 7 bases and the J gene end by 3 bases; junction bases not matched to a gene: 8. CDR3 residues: CASTQTSGAIYEQYF. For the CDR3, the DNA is TGTGCCAGCACCCAGACTAGCGGGGCTATCTACGAGCAGTACTTC.

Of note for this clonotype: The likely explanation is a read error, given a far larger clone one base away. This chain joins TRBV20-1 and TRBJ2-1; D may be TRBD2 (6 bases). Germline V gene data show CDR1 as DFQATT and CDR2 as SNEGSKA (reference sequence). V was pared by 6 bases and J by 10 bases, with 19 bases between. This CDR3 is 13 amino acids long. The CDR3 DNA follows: TGCAGTGCCCCTCCGGAGGGTCGGTACGAGCAGTTCTTC. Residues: CSAPPEGRYEQFF.

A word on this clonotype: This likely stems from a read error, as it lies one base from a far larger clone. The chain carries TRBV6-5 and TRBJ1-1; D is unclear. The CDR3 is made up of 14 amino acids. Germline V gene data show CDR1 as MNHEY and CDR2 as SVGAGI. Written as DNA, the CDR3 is TGTGCCAGCAGTTATCGGGCGGGAGACACTGAATCTTTCTTT. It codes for CASSYRAGDTESFF.

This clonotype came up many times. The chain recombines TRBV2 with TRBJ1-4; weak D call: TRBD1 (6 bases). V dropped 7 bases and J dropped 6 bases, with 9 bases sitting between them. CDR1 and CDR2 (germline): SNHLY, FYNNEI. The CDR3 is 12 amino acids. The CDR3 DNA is TGTGCCAGCAACAGGGAGGATGAAAAACTGTTTTTT. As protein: CASNREDEKLFF.

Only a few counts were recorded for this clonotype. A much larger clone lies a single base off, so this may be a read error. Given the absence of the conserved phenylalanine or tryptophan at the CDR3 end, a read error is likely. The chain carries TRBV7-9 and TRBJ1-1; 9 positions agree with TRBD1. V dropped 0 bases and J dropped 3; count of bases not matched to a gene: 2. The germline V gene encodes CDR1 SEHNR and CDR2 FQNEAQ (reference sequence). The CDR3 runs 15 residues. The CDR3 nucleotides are TGTGCCAGCAGCTTAGCGCGGGACAGGGACACTGAAGCTTTCCTT. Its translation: CASSLARDRDTEAFL.

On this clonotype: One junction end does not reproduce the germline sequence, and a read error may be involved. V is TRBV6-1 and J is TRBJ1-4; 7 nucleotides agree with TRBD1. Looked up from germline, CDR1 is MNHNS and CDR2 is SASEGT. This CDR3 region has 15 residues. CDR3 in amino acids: CASSRTDRRDEKLIF. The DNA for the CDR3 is TGTGCCAGTAGCCGAACGGACAGGAGGGACGAAAAACTGATTTTT.

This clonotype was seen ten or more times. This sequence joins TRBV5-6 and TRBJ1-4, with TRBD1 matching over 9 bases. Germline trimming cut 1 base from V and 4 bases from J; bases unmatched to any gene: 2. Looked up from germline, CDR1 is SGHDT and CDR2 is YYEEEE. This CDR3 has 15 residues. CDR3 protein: CASSLRQGGNEKLFF. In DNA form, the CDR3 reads TGTGCCAGCAGCTTGCGACAGGGGGGTAATGAAAAACTGTTTTTT.

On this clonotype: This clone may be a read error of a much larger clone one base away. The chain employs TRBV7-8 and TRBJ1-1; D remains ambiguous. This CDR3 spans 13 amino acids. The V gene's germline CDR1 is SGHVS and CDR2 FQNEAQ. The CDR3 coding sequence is TGTGCCAGCAGCGCATTAGTGAACAATGAAGCTTTCTTT. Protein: CASSALVNNEAFF.

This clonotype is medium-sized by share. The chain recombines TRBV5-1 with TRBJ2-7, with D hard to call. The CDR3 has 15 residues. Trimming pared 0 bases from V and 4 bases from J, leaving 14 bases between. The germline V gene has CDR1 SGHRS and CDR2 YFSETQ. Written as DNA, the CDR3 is TGCGCCAGCAGCTTGGAGGCTGGGAAAGGATACGAGCAGTACTTC. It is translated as CASSLEAGKGYEQYF.

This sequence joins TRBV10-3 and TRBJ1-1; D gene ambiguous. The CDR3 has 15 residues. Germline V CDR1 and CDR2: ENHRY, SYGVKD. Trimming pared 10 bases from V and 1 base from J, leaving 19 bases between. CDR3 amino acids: CATLREGEKNTEAFF. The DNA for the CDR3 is TGTGCCACACTCCGGGAGGGCGAGAAGAACACTGAAGCTTTCTTT.

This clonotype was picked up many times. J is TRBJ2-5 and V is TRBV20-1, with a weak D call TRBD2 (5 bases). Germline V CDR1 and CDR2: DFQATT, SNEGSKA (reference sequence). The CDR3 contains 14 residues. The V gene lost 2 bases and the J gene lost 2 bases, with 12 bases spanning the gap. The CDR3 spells CSARTPGLQETQYF. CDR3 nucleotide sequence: TGCAGTGCTAGAACTCCTGGACTTCAAGAGACCCAGTACTTC.

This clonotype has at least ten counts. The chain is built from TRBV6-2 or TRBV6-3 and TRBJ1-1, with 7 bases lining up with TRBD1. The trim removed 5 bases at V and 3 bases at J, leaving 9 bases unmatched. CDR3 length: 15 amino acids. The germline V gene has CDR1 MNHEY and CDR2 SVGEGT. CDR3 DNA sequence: TGTGCCAGCAGTCCCCGGACAGGTCCCTACACTGAAGCTTTCTTT. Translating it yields CASSPRTGPYTEAFF.

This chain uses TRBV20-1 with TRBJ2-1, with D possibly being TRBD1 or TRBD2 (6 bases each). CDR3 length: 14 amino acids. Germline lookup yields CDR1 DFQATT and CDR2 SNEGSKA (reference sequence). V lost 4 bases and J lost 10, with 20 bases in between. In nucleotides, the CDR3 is TGCAGTGCTACACTCCCCGGGGGCGTCAAAGAGCAGTTCTTC. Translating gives CSATLPGGVKEQFF.

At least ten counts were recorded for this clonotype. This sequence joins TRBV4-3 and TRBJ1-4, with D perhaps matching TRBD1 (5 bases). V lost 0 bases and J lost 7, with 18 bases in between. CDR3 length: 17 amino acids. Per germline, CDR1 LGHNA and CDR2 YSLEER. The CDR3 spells CASSQEDRGVGGEKLFF. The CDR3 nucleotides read TGCGCCAGCAGCCAAGAAGACAGAGGGGTTGGAGGTGAAAAACTGTTTTTT.

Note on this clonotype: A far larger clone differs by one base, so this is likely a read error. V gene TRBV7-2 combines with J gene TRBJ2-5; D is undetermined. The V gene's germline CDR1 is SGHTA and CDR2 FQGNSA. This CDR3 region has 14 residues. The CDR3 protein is CDSTLSGVQETQYF. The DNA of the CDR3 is TGTGACAGCACCCTTTCTGGGGTACAAGAGACCCAGTACTTC. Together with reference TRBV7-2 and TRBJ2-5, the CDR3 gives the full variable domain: GAGVSQSPSNKVTEKGKDVELRCDPISGHTALYWYRQSLGQGLEFLIYFQGNSAPDKSGLPSDRFSAERTGGSVSTLTIQRTQQEDSAVYLCDSTLSGVQETQYFGPGTRLLVL.

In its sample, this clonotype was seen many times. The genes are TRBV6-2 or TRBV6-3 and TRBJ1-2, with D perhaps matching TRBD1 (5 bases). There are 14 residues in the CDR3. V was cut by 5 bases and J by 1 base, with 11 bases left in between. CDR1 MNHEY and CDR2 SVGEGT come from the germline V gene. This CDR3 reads CASSPPTDNYGYTF. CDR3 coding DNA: TGTGCCAGCAGTCCTCCGACAGATAACTATGGCTACACCTTC.

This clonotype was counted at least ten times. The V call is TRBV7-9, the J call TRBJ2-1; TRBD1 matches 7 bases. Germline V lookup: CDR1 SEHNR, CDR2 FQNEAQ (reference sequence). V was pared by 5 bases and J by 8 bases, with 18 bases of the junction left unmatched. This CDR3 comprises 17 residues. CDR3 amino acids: CASSPELPGQRKYEQFF. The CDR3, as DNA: TGTGCCAGCAGCCCAGAGCTTCCGGGACAGAGGAAATATGAGCAGTTCTTC.

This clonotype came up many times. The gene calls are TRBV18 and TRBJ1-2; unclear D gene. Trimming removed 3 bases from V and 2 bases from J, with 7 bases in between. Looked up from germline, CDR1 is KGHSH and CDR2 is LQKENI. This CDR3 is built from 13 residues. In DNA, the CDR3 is TGTGCCAGCTCACCGGATGGGAACTATGGCTACACCTTC. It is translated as CASSPDGNYGYTF.

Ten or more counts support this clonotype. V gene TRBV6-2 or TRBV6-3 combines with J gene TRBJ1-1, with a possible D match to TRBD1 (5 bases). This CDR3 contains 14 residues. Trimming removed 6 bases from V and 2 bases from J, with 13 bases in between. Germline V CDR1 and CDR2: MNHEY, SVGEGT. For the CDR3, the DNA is TGTGCCAGCAGACCCGGGACGGGCAACACTGAAGCTTTCTTT. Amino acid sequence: CASRPGTGNTEAFF.

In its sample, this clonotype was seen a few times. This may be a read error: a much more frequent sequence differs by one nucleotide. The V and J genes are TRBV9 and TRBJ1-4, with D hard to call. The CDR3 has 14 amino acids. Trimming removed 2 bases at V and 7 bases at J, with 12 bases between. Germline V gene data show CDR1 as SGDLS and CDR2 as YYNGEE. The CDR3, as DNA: TGTGCCAGCAGCGTCCTCCCGGACGGTGAAAAACTGTTTTTT. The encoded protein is CASSVLPDGEKLFF.

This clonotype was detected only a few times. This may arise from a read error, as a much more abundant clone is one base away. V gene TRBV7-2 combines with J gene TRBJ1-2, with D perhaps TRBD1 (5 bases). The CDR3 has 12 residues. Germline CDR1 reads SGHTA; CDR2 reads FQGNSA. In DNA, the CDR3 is TGTGGCAGCAGCCTGGGACGGAATGGCTACACCTTC. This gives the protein CGSSLGRNGYTF.

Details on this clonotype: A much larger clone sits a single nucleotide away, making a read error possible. The CDR3 loop is CASIPLFSYEQYF. Written as DNA, the CDR3 is TGTGCCAGCATCCCGCTTTTCTCCTACGAGCAGTACTTC. The V gene is TRBV5-8, the J gene TRBJ2-7; D remains ambiguous. V was clipped by 6 bases and J by 0 bases, with 10 bases between them. The CDR3 length is 13 residues. The V gene's germline CDR1 is SGHTS and CDR2 YDEGEE. The full variable domain, with the rest looked up from reference TRBV5-8 and TRBJ2-7, is EAGVTQSPTHLIKTRGQQATLRCSPISGHTSVYWYQQALGLGLQFLLWYDEGEERNRGNFPPRFSGRQFPNYSSELNVNALELEDSALYLCASIPLFSYEQYFGPGTRLTVT.

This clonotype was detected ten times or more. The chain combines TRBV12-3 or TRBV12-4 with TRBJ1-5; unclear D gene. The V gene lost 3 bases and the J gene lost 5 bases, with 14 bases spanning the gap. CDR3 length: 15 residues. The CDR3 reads CASSLAGSPYQPQHF. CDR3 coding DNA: TGTGCCAGCAGTTTGGCGGGGAGCCCTTATCAGCCCCAGCATTTT.

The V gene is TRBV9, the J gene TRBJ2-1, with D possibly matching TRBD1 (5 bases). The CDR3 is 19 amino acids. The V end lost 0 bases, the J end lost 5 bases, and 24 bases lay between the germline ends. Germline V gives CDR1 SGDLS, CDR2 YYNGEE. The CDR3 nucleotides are TGTGCCAGCAGCGTAGCGAGTACTGACGCCCAGGGTTTTAACAATGAGCAGTTCTTC. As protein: CASSVASTDAQGFNNEQFF.

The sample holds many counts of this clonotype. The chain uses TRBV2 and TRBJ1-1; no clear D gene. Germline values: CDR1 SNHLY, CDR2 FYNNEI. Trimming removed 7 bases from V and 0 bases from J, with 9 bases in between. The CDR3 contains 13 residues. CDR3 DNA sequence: TGTGCCAGCAAAGGTTCCATGAACACTGAAGCTTTCTTT. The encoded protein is CASKGSMNTEAFF.

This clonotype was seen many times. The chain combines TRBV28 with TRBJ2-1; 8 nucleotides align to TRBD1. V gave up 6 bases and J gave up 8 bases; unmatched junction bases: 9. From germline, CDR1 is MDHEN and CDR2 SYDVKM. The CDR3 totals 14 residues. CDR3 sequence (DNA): TGTGCCAGCAGCCTGCCAGGGGGCGCGTATGAGCAGTTCTTC. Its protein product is CASSLPGGAYEQFF.